The T cell receptor beta chain described here comes from a study of blood T cell repertoires in COVID-19. In the study overall: Samples taken during acute and convalescent COVID-19 were collected in the United States, Italy and Spain. Sources were T cells, B-cell-depleted T cells, or PBMCs; the material itself was cDNA or gDNA.

Seattle's cohort entered during active infection and was followed longitudinally. How the authors handled the data: Amplification with reference gene primers provided the estimates of nucleated cell counts. Method: immunoSEQ multiplex PCR; TCRdb's copy keeps in-frame clones and lacks some. That table gives V, J and clone size, and the DNA gave D and trimming. The table has some 270,000 clones, more than 65% seen once. V lost 4 bases to trimming and J lost 6 bases, with 19 bases between them. Germline CDR1 reads SGHRS; CDR2 reads YFSETQ. The CDR3 spans 15 residues. This chain joins TRBV5-1 and TRBJ1-2; D is possibly TRBD1 (6 bases). Sequenced: peripheral blood. The source is a person aged 70 to 85 with COVID-19, enrolled during active disease. The CDR3 coding sequence is TGCGCCAGCAGCCCGGAAGGGGGTTTATCGGATGGCTACACCTTC. Amino acids: CASSPEGGLSDGYTF.